What follows is one T cell receptor beta chain and its context. The antigen is not known. The sample is drawn from a study of T cell responses to AZD1222 COVID-19 vaccine. Study-level points and caveats: Sampling captured repertoires only after the peak T cell response. Most donors were white British and more were female, and clonal diversity was possibly underestimated. It was only 6 or 7 AZD1222 recipients who were seropositive at baseline.

TCRdb's copy holds only in-frame clones and misses some; the assay was immunoSEQ multiplex PCR. This table holds some 110,000 clones, roughly 89% found once. Trimming removed 4 bases from V and 2 bases from J, with 14 bases in between. Per germline, CDR1 LGHDT and CDR2 YNNKEL (reference sequence). The CDR3 extends over 16 amino acids. The rearrangement joins TRBV3-1 (or the pseudogene TRBV3-2) to TRBJ2-2; a possible D gene is TRBD2 (6 bases). Sequencing was performed on peripheral blood, taken 28 days after the second AZD1222 dose. This sequence originates from an adult who received the AZD1222 COVID-19 vaccine. CDR3: CASSRWTTINTGELFF. The CDR3 nucleotides are TGTGCCAGCAGCCGTTGGACTACTATTAACACCGGGGAGCTGTTTTTT.